This T cell receptor (beta chain) was obtained from a study of T cells in Graves' hyperthyroidism and ophthalmopathy. Authors of the study amplified TCR beta CDR3 regions from RNA transcripts. First-round RT-PCR targeting the TCR CDR3 was performed with the HTBI primer set. TCRdb processed the multiplex PCR reads anew with MiXCR; each CDR3 protein has one entry. Among hundreds of thousands of distinct CDR3 sequences listed, roughly 14% were seen once. Study conclusions and caveats: Ophthalmopathy cases were set apart from stable hyperthyroidism by a 13 V-J model. Also found in blood were most expanded thyroid clonotypes above 0.001.

The CDR3 has 15 residues. V lost 2 bases and J 5 bases, leaving 13 bases between the germline ends. Germline loops: CDR1 MNHEY, CDR2 SVGAGI. This clonotype was recorded many times. Its antigen is not known. Sequencing was carried out using blood. The gene calls are TRBV6-5 and TRBJ2-1; D may correspond to TRBD1 or TRBD2 (5 bases each). This sequence was found in a man aged 18 to 29 with Graves' ophthalmopathy. CDR3: CASSYGTPVHNEQFF. Written as DNA, the CDR3 is TGTGCCAGCAGTTACGGGACCCCGGTACACAATGAGCAGTTCTTC.